The clone carrying this T cell receptor (beta chain) was recorded once. Its specificity is not known. Germline V gene data show CDR1 as SGDLS and CDR2 as YYNGEE. The V and J ends lost 0 bases and 7 bases respectively, with 13 bases between them. The CDR3 covers 14 residues. This was a survey-level run. Only in-frame clones appear in the TCRdb table, and some are missing; sequencing was by immunoSEQ multiplex PCR. The table lists nearly 35,000 clones, nearly 90% of them singletons. The entry originates in a study of STAT5B mutations in CD4+ large granular lymphocyte leukemia. Overall study findings and caveats: Approximately 25% of private leukemic clonotypes occurred rarely in other patients' non-leukemic repertoires. Without putative leukemic clones, patient CD4-sorted repertoires remained more clonal than healthy CD4+ repertoires. Top patient clones used TRBV06 genes more often: 8/27 versus 2/35 in controls.

The chain links TRBV9 to TRBJ2-5; a possible D gene is TRBD1 (6 bases). Input material: CD4+ T cells from blood buffy coats. The sequence was obtained from a human donor in good health. This CDR3 is CASSVAGTRGTQYF. The CDR3 coding sequence is TGTGCCAGCAGCGTAGCTGGGACAAGAGGGACCCAGTACTTC.